This T cell receptor (beta chain) was captured by sequencing in a study of cytomegalovirus exposure and HLA in healthy donors. Study background: There were fewer than 130 million unique TCR beta sequences, drawn from some 180 million T cells, in an earlier analysis. HLA-typed donors were the source of about 85 million unique TCRs held in an early data release.

The study's findings and limits: Later analysis indicated greater clonal expansion among HLA-associated TCR beta chains than among equally common other chains.

Trimming removed 4 bases at V and 3 bases at J, with 7 bases between. CDR3 length: 12 residues. Germline CDR1 SGHDT, CDR2 YYEEEE. 60 Vbeta and 13 Jbeta primers were used in PCR. Repertoires were generated with immunoSEQ multiplex PCR, while TCRdb's copy carries only in-frame clones and drops some. This sample carries some 190,000 clones, about 81% of them seen once, and the ten largest clones take approximately 5%. Points on this clone: Antigen: not known.

V and J are TRBV5-6 and TRBJ1-2; perhaps TRBD1 as D (5 bases). The sequenced sample was PBMCs. This sequence was found in a man aged 25-40 years in good health and CMV-seropositive. CDR3: CASSGADYGYTF. DNA for the CDR3: TGTGCCAGCAGCGGGGCGGACTATGGCTACACCTTC.